Listed below are T cell receptor beta chains from one sample, sequenced in a study of blood T cell repertoires in COVID-19. Method: immunoSEQ multiplex PCR; TCRdb's copy keeps in-frame clones and lacks some. The sample has roughly 91,000 clones; more than 65% are singletons. The sequenced sample consisted of peripheral blood. The receptor source for this set is a man in his 70s with acute or convalescent COVID-19. Both conserved end residues are part of each CDR3. The order of the fields is V gene, J gene, clone size, D gene, CDR3 protein, CDR3 DNA. D genes are given only for firm matches. The size entry is marked missing in some rows and otherwise reads once, few, many or a size class.

TRBV3-1/TRBV3-2,TRBJ2-5,NA,TRBD1,CASSQDWQGVQETQYF,TGTGCCAGCAGCCAAGATTGGCAGGGGGTCCAAGAGACCCAGTACTTC
TRBV7-3,TRBJ2-2,NA,TRBD2,CASRRLAGTGELFF,TGTGCCAGCAGAAGACTAGCGGGCACCGGGGAGCTGTTTTTT
TRBV19,TRBJ2-3,NA,TRBD1,CASSEGQNTDTQYF,TGTGCCAGTAGTGAGGGACAGAACACAGATACGCAGTATTTT
TRBV4-1,TRBJ2-1,NA,TRBD2,CASSQGLARSYNEQFF,TGCGCCAGCAGCCAGGGACTAGCGCGCTCCTACAATGAGCAGTTCTTC
TRBV2,TRBJ2-7,once,NA,CASREQGGGYEQYF,TGTGCCAGCAGGGAGCAGGGAGGGGGCTACGAGCAGTACTTC
TRBV2,TRBJ1-1,NA,NA,CASSTTGIGEAFF,TGTGCCAGCAGTACTACAGGGATTGGGGAAGCTTTCTTT
TRBV7-9,TRBJ1-2,NA,TRBD1,CASSSQDREGVYTF,TGTGCCAGCAGCTCGCAGGACAGGGAAGGGGTCTACACCTTC
TRBV7-3,TRBJ2-5,NA,NA,CASSRGASETQYF,TGTGCCAGCAGCCGCGGGGCCAGTGAGACCCAGTACTTC
TRBV11-2,TRBJ2-2,NA,TRBD1,CASSPPGTGRTGELFF,TGTGCCAGCAGCCCCCCCGGGACAGGGCGAACCGGGGAGCTGTTTTTT
TRBV28,TRBJ2-4,NA,TRBD1,CASSPWDRGRDIQYF,TGTGCCAGCAGTCCCTGGGACAGGGGGCGAGACATTCAGTACTTC
TRBV18,TRBJ2-5,NA,TRBD1,CASSQGAQETQYF,TGTGCCAGCTCACAGGGGGCCCAAGAGACCCAGTACTTC
TRBV11-2,TRBJ1-4,NA,NA,CASSPEYGSDEKLFF,TGTGCCAGCAGCCCGGAGTACGGGTCGGATGAAAAACTGTTTTTT
TRBV7-8,TRBJ2-1,NA,NA,CASSRSGEQFF,TGTGCCAGCAGTCGTAGTGGTGAGCAGTTCTTC
TRBV14,TRBJ1-2,NA,NA,CASSRDTNYGYTF,TGTGCCAGCAGCCGGGACACCAACTATGGCTACACCTTC
TRBV19,TRBJ2-1,NA,NA,CASSIDGSSYNEQFF,TGTGCCAGTAGTATAGACGGGAGCTCCTACAATGAGCAGTTCTTC
TRBV2,TRBJ1-2,few,TRBD1,CASTGQGAYGYTF,TGTGCCAGCACCGGACAGGGGGCATATGGCTACACCTTC
TRBV19,TRBJ1-5,once,NA,CASSILRDKGDKPQHF,TGTGCCAGTAGTATCCTTAGGGACAAGGGGGACAAGCCCCAGCATTTT
TRBV4-1,TRBJ2-1,NA,TRBD2,CASSGITSAYNEQFF,TGCGCCAGCAGCGGGATCACTAGCGCCTACAATGAGCAGTTCTTC
TRBV7-2,TRBJ1-4,once,NA,CASSFGGVGETNEKLFF,TGTGCCAGCAGCTTTGGGGGCGTAGGGGAAACTAATGAAAAACTGTTTTTT
TRBV6-5,TRBJ2-1,NA,NA,CATLWGLGREQFF,TGTGCCACACTCTGGGGCCTCGGGCGAGAGCAGTTCTTC
TRBV29-1,TRBJ1-2,NA,NA,CSVEGMKGGYGYTF,TGCAGCGTTGAGGGGATGAAAGGGGGCTATGGCTACACCTTC
TRBV28,TRBJ2-2,NA,NA,CASSVRQDYTGELFF,TGTGCCAGCAGTGTCCGACAGGATTACACCGGGGAGCTGTTTTTT
TRBV5-4,TRBJ1-1,once,TRBD1,CASSLARGRTEAFF,TGTGCCAGCAGCTTGGCTAGGGGGCGGACTGAAGCTTTCTTT
TRBV10-2,TRBJ2-1,few,TRBD2,CASSVDLAASYNEQFF,TGCGCCAGCAGTGTAGATCTAGCGGCATCCTACAATGAGCAGTTCTTC
TRBV5-4,TRBJ2-5,NA,NA,CASSTGGGAETQYF,TGTGCCAGCAGCACGGGCGGGGGCGCGGAGACCCAGTACTTC
TRBV3-1/TRBV3-2,TRBJ1-6,once,TRBD1,CASSQSSTGGYNSPLHF,TGTGCCAGCAGCCAATCATCGACAGGGGGGTATAATTCACCCCTCCACTTT
TRBV9,TRBJ1-1,few,NA,CASSVDVSTEAFF,TGTGCCAGCAGCGTAGATGTGAGCACTGAAGCTTTCTTT
TRBV19,TRBJ2-1,NA,NA,CASTPQGPYNEQFF,TGTGCCAGTACCCCGCAGGGCCCCTACAATGAGCAGTTCTTC
TRBV7-8,TRBJ1-6,once,NA,CASSLLLVVGSPLHF,TGTGCCAGCAGCTTATTGCTTGTCGTCGGTTCACCCCTCCACTTT
TRBV9,TRBJ2-1,NA,TRBD2,CASSVEVAGGPDEQFF,TGTGCCAGCAGCGTAGAGGTAGCGGGGGGGCCGGATGAGCAGTTCTTC
TRBV10-2,TRBJ2-3,NA,NA,CASSEFLDRDTRTDTQYF,TGCGCCAGCAGTGAGTTCCTAGACCGGGACACTCGCACAGATACGCAGTATTTT
TRBV5-1,TRBJ2-4,NA,TRBD2,CASSLALPGTSGGSTKNIQYF,TGCGCCAGCAGCTTGGCGCTACCAGGGACTAGCGGGGGGTCTACCAAAAACATTCAGTACTTC
TRBV5-1,TRBJ2-4,NA,NA,CASSLVQGDQNIQYF,TGCGCCAGCAGCTTGGTACAGGGAGACCAAAACATTCAGTACTTC
TRBV15,TRBJ2-4,NA,TRBD2,CATSRASGGVDIQYF,TGTGCCACCAGCAGAGCTAGCGGGGGGGTGGACATTCAGTACTTC
TRBV5-1,TRBJ2-7,NA,TRBD1,CASSWGQGVNEQYF,TGCGCCAGCAGCTGGGGACAGGGCGTAAACGAGCAGTACTTC
TRBV21-1,TRBJ2-2,NA,NA,CASSKEGDTSKAGELFF,TGTGCCAGCAGCAAAGAAGGGGACACCTCGAAGGCCGGGGAGCTGTTTTTT
TRBV5-6,TRBJ1-6,few,NA,CASSLGVTGYSPLHF,TGTGCCAGCAGCTTAGGGGTGACGGGCTATTCACCCCTCCACTTT
TRBV5-1,TRBJ1-2,NA,NA,CASSLAPVDGYTF,TGCGCCAGCAGCCTAGCCCCGGTGGATGGCTACACCTTC
TRBV7-8,TRBJ1-5,NA,TRBD1,CASSWPGQGQPQHF,TGTGCCAGCAGCTGGCCGGGACAGGGTCAGCCCCAGCATTTT
TRBV18,TRBJ2-1,NA,NA,CASSPLRDIHNEQFF,TGTGCCAGCTCACCTCTCCGGGATATACACAATGAGCAGTTCTTC
TRBV24-1,TRBJ2-3,NA,TRBD1,CATSDFGTEDTQYF,TGTGCCACCAGTGATTTTGGGACAGAAGATACGCAGTATTTT
TRBV3-1/TRBV3-2,TRBJ1-6,NA,NA,CASSHRTAVNSPLHF,TGTGCCAGCAGCCATCGGACAGCCGTTAATTCACCCCTCCACTTT
TRBV3-1/TRBV3-2,TRBJ1-1,NA,NA,CASSQVIETAEAFF,TGTGCCAGCAGCCAAGTAATTGAAACTGCTGAAGCTTTCTTT
TRBV4-1,TRBJ2-1,NA,TRBD2,CASSPRLAGGHYNEQFF,TGCGCCAGCAGCCCGCGACTAGCGGGGGGTCACTACAATGAGCAGTTCTTC
TRBV5-6,TRBJ1-2,NA,TRBD1,CASSRDSNYGYTF,TGTGCCAGCAGCCGGGACAGTAACTATGGCTACACCTTC
TRBV23-1,TRBJ2-3,NA,NA,CASSQYGGMSTDTQYF,TGCGCCAGCAGTCAATATGGGGGGATGAGCACAGATACGCAGTATTTT
TRBV13,TRBJ2-7,once,TRBD2,CASSLLTSGGYEQYF,TGTGCCAGCAGCCTCCTGACTAGCGGGGGCTACGAGCAGTACTTC
TRBV15,TRBJ1-5,few,TRBD1,CATSRGPGQGRDQPQHF,TGTGCCACCAGCAGGGGGCCGGGACAGGGCCGCGATCAGCCCCAGCATTTT
TRBV3-1/TRBV3-2,TRBJ2-7,NA,NA,CASSRRGTYEQYF,TGTGCCAGCAGTCGGCGGGGAACCTACGAGCAGTACTTC
TRBV19,TRBJ2-7,NA,NA,CASSPLWDIYEQYF,TGTGCCAGTAGTCCCCTGTGGGACATCTACGAGCAGTACTTC
TRBV9,TRBJ1-2,NA,TRBD1,CASSLGQGAYGYTF,TGTGCCAGCAGCCTCGGACAGGGGGCCTATGGCTACACCTTC
TRBV3-1/TRBV3-2,TRBJ2-7,NA,NA,CASSQEGEQYF,TGTGCCAGCAGCCAGGAGGGGGAGCAGTACTTC
TRBV2,TRBJ2-3,NA,TRBD2,CASRSSGGPTDTQYF,TGTGCCAGCAGGTCCAGCGGGGGGCCCACAGATACGCAGTATTTT
TRBV19,TRBJ1-1,NA,TRBD1,CASSVRGRSEAFF,TGTGCCAGTAGTGTCAGGGGGCGTTCTGAAGCTTTCTTT
TRBV27,TRBJ2-1,NA,NA,CASSGPRVPYNEQFF,TGTGCCAGCAGTGGCCCCAGGGTCCCCTACAATGAGCAGTTCTTC